This TCR beta chain was sequenced in a study of OX40 agonist ivuxolimab in advanced cancers. Study at large: All patients had ivuxolimab intravenously every 2 weeks at 0.01 to 10 mg/kg. Enrollees could have had prior anti-PD-1, anti-PD-L1 or anti-CTLA-4 therapy, which about 40% had received.

The data were produced by immunoSEQ multiplex PCR, yet TCRdb's version contains in-frame clones alone and is incomplete. Of tens of thousands of clones listed, about 82% are singletons. V lost 3 bases to trimming and J lost 2 bases, with 10 bases between them. The CDR3 spans 14 residues. Germline V lookup: CDR1 SGHAT, CDR2 FQNNGV. The material sequenced was CD4+ or CD8+ T cells sorted from blood, taken in a trial of the OX40 agonist ivuxolimab. The chain employs TRBV11-2 and TRBJ1-1, with no clear D. The source of this sequence is an adult with an advanced solid tumor such as melanoma, head and neck, liver or kidney cancer. The CDR3 reads CASSFTDDNTEAFF. Here the CDR3 DNA reads TGTGCCAGCAGCTTTACAGACGATAACACTGAAGCTTTCTTT.